These 28 T cell receptor beta chains share one sample of origin, sequenced in a study of blood T cell repertoires in COVID-19. Assay used: immunoSEQ multiplex PCR; TCRdb lists only in-frame clones, some missing. In the table there are a few hundred thousand clones, 85% of which are singletons. Sequencing was performed on peripheral blood. The receptors were sampled from a woman aged 18-29 years with acute or convalescent COVID-19.

The CDR3, as DNA: TGTGCCAGCCAAGAGACTAACTATGGCTACACCTTC. This encodes CASQETNYGYTF. The rearrangement joins TRBV28 to TRBJ1-2; D not certain. Trimming pared 8 bases from V and 0 bases from J, leaving 7 bases between. The germline V gene encodes CDR1 MDHEN and CDR2 SYDVKM. This CDR3 is built from 12 residues.

This chain links TRBV7-3 with TRBJ1-3, with D perhaps matching TRBD1 (6 bases). The V gene lost 5 bases and the J gene lost 0 bases, with 8 bases spanning the gap. Germline V gene sequence: CDR1 SGHTA, CDR2 FQGTGA. CDR3 length: 14 amino acids. The DNA for the CDR3 is TGTGCCAGCAGCCCGGACAGCTCTGGAAACACCATATATTTT. Translation gives CASSPDSSGNTIYF.

This clone was counted a single time. This chain connects TRBV27 to TRBJ2-2; D gene ambiguous. The germline V and J ends were trimmed by 1 base and 1 base, with 10 bases remaining between them. This CDR3 region has 16 residues. CDR1 and CDR2 from the germline V gene are MNHEY and SMNVEV (reference sequence). The CDR3 nucleotides are TGTGCCAGCAGTTTATTTTGGCTTCAGAACACCGGGGAGCTGTTTTTT. It specifies CASSLFWLQNTGELFF.

This rearrangement joins TRBV2 to TRBJ1-1; no clear D gene. Germline-derived CDR1 and CDR2 are SNHLY and FYNNEI. The CDR3 length is 13 residues. Trimming pared 7 bases from V and 5 bases from J, leaving 14 bases between. The CDR3 region is CASTPEVDTEAFF. In DNA form, the CDR3 reads TGTGCCAGCACCCCCGAGGTAGATACTGAAGCTTTCTTT.

CDR3 nucleotide sequence: TGTGCCAGACGCGGCGGGGGGCTAGCGGGACCGGGGTACGAGCAGTACTTC. The encoded protein is CARRGGGLAGPGYEQYF. The rearrangement links TRBV5-3 to TRBJ2-7; 9 bases are shared with TRBD2. TRBV5-3 is an open reading frame whose function is uncertain. Trimming took 7 bases from V and 4 from J; bases not matched to a gene: 18. This CDR3 has 17 residues.

This chain joins TRBV6-6 and TRBJ1-4; D uncertain. The CDR3 contains 14 residues. CDR1 MNHNY and CDR2 SVGAGI come from the germline V gene (reference sequence). V lost 7 bases and J lost 0, with 9 bases in between. The CDR3 is CASTSGATNEKLFF. DNA of the CDR3: TGTGCCAGCACGTCGGGAGCAACTAATGAAAAACTGTTTTTT.

This chain uses TRBV5-5 with TRBJ2-7; D is uncertain. Germline loops: CDR1 SGHKS, CDR2 YYEKEE (reference sequence). The CDR3 totals 12 residues. Trimming cost V 3 bases and J 7 bases, with 11 bases left between them. The CDR3 DNA sequence: TGTGCCAGCAGCTCCTCAGGCGCTGAGCAGTACTTC. As protein: CASSSSGAEQYF.

The V and J genes are TRBV9 and TRBJ2-7; TRBD1 matches at 7 bases. Looked up from germline, CDR1 is SGDLS and CDR2 is YYNGEE. The J segment lost 3 bases and the V segment lost 3 bases, leaving 3 bases of the junction unmatched. CDR3 length: 13 amino acids. The CDR3 is CASSGTGLYEQYF. CDR3 nucleotide sequence: TGTGCCAGCAGCGGGACAGGCCTCTACGAGCAGTACTTC.

The chain links TRBV6-1 to TRBJ1-5, with D possibly TRBD1 on 6 matching bases. The V and J ends lost 0 bases and 9 bases respectively, with 12 bases between them. The CDR3 consists of 14 residues. Germline V CDR1 and CDR2: MNHNS, SASEGT. CDR3 sequence: CASSEADRLRPQHF. The CDR3 bases are TGTGCCAGCAGTGAAGCGGACAGACTCCGGCCCCAGCATTTT.

The V call is TRBV30, the J call TRBJ1-5; D remains unclear. The V gene's germline CDR1 is GTSNPN and CDR2 SVGIG (reference sequence). Trimming left V 0 bases short and J 0 bases short, with 9 bases between. The CDR3 length is 15 residues. The CDR3 coding sequence is TGTGCCTGGAGTGTACGGGGAAATAGCAATCAGCCCCAGCATTTT. It encodes CAWSVRGNSNQPQHF.

The chain couples TRBV23-1 to TRBJ2-7; TRBD1 might be the D (5 bases). TRBV23-1 is an ORF, and what it does is uncertain. This CDR3 is built from 14 residues. V dropped 0 bases and J dropped 5 bases, with 11 bases sitting between them. CDR3 in amino acids: CASSQSGHSHEQYF. The CDR3 DNA reads as TGCGCCAGCAGTCAATCCGGACATTCCCACGAGCAGTACTTC.

The chain links TRBV11-2 to TRBJ2-3; 11 bases are shared with TRBD1. The CDR3 totals 14 residues. The V segment lost 7 bases and the J segment 5 bases; nucleotides outside the gene matches: 5. Germline V gives CDR1 SGHAT, CDR2 FQNNGV. Here the CDR3 DNA reads TGTGCCAGCACGGACAGGGGGCGCATAGATACGCAGTATTTT. Protein sequence: CASTDRGRIDTQYF.

The gene calls are TRBV11-2 and TRBJ2-1; 8 nucleotides align to TRBD1. V trimming: 3 bases; J trimming: 7 bases; junction bases outside the gene matches: 14. CDR1 and CDR2 from the germline V gene are SGHAT and FQNNGV. The CDR3 extends over 17 amino acids. In nucleotides, the CDR3 is TGTGCCAGCAGCTTTAGCTCCTGGGACAGGTCAGGGAATGAGCAGTTCTTC. Translating it yields CASSFSSWDRSGNEQFF.

The chain employs TRBV21-1 and TRBJ2-1; the table's D call of TRBD2 was not tested on the DNA. TRBV21-1 is a pseudogene segment. This CDR3 comprises 18 residues. Here the CDR3 DNA reads TGTGCCAGCAGCACCCCCCCGGCAGGGGCTAGCGGGATAAATGAGCAGTTCTTC. The encoded protein is CASSTPPAGASGINEQFF.

The chain employs TRBV19 and TRBJ1-2, with 9 bases fitting TRBD1. This CDR3 region has 15 residues. Trimming removed 4 bases from V and 4 bases from J; junction bases left unmatched: 7. The germline CDR1 and CDR2 sequences are LNHDA and SQIVND (reference sequence). This CDR3 reads CASSTTGQGSYGYTF. The CDR3 coding sequence is TGTGCCAGTAGTACGACGGGACAGGGCAGCTATGGCTACACCTTC.

The chain employs TRBV27 and TRBJ2-3; no reliable D call. Per germline, CDR1 MNHEY and CDR2 SMNVEV (reference sequence). The CDR3 totals 15 residues. Trimming took 3 bases from V and 0 from J, leaving 10 bases between them. The CDR3 sequence: CASSFQASSTDTQYF. In nucleotides, the CDR3 is TGTGCCAGCAGTTTTCAGGCCTCTAGCACAGATACGCAGTATTTT.

V usage is TRBV14 and J usage is TRBJ2-7; D remains unclear. Trimming left V 0 bases short and J 4 bases short, with 7 bases between. The length of the CDR3 is 13 residues. Germline V CDR1 and CDR2: SGHDN, FVKESK. In DNA, the CDR3 is TGTGCCAGCAGCCAAGAGCTCGAGTACGAGCAGTACTTC. Translation: CASSQELEYEQYF. The complete variable domain, with remaining parts taken from reference TRBV14 and TRBJ2-7, reads EAGVTQFPSHSVIEKGQTVTLRCDPISGHDNLYWYRRVMGKEIKFLLHFVKESKQDESGMPNNRFLAERTGGTYSTLKVQPAELEDSGVYFCASSQELEYEQYFGPGTRLTVT.

The V gene is TRBV23-1, the J gene TRBJ1-1; 9 bases align to TRBD1. TRBV23-1 is given ORF status, its function remaining uncertain. Germline trimming cut 2 bases from V and 0 bases from J; bases unmatched to any gene: 16. This CDR3 is built from 20 residues. CDR3 sequence (DNA): TGCGCCAGCAGTCAACTCCCCTTGGGGGACAGGGAATGCTTGAACACTGAAGCTTTCTTT. Residues: CASSQLPLGDRECLNTEAFF.

This clone has a handful of counts. The chain combines TRBV27 with TRBJ1-6, with 8 bases that match TRBD1. CDR1 is MNHEY and CDR2 is SMNVEV in the germline V gene (reference sequence). The CDR3 loop spans 15 amino acids. J gave up 9 bases and V 2 bases, and 6 bases lay outside the gene matches. CDR3 DNA: TGTGCCAGCAGTTTAGGCGTCCAGGGGGCTTCACCCCTCCACTTT. Amino acids: CASSLGVQGASPLHF.

The V gene is TRBV9, the J gene TRBJ2-5; D ambiguous. This CDR3 has 15 residues. Germline loops: CDR1 SGDLS, CDR2 YYNGEE. The germline V and J ends were trimmed by 0 bases and 7 bases, with 16 bases remaining between them. As DNA, the CDR3 is TGTGCCAGCAGCGTAGAGGAAGGCTTCCTAGGGACCCAGTACTTC. Protein: CASSVEEGFLGTQYF.

The chain combines TRBV2 with TRBJ1-3; D is ambiguous. This CDR3 has 11 residues. Trimming took 10 bases from V and 0 from J, leaving 4 bases between them. Germline V gives CDR1 SNHLY, CDR2 FYNNEI. CDR3 in DNA: TGTGCCATAGACTCTGGAAACACCATATATTTT. Translating gives CAIDSGNTIYF.

The rearrangement links TRBV5-3 to TRBJ1-6; no definite D call. TRBV5-3 is an ORF for which the function is uncertain. V gave up 0 bases and J gave up 0 bases, with 19 bases separating them. CDR3 length: 20 residues. CDR3 loop: CARSLANTQGGSSYNSPLHF. The CDR3 DNA sequence: TGTGCCAGAAGCTTGGCCAACACCCAAGGAGGAAGCTCCTATAATTCACCCCTCCACTTT.

CDR3 DNA: TGTGCCAGCAGCCAAGGGGCAGCGGGGGGCTACACCTTC. Protein: CASSQGAAGGYTF. The chain couples TRBV2 to TRBJ1-2, with D maybe TRBD1 (5 bases). The V end lost 6 bases, the J end lost 8 bases, and 16 bases lay between the germline ends. The CDR3 length is 13 residues. Germline-derived CDR1 and CDR2 are SNHLY and FYNNEI.

The chain carries TRBV30 and TRBJ1-6, with D perhaps TRBD1 (5 bases). Germline CDR1 and CDR2: GTSNPN and SVGIG (reference sequence). The CDR3 runs to 13 residues. Between the trimmed V and J ends, which lost 0 bases and 9 bases, there was a span of 9 bases. The CDR3 loop reads CAWSVDTFSPLHF. The CDR3 coding sequence is TGTGCCTGGAGTGTGGACACTTTTTCACCCCTCCACTTT.

V and J are TRBV10-2 and TRBJ2-5, with TRBD2 as a possible D gene (5 bases). This CDR3 has 12 amino acids. CDR1 and CDR2 (germline): WSHSY, SAAADI. Trimming removed 5 bases at V and 5 bases at J, with 9 bases between. The CDR3 here is CASSLRRETQYF. The CDR3 coding sequence is TGCGCCAGCAGTCTCCGGAGGGAGACCCAGTACTTC.

The gene calls are TRBV5-4 and TRBJ1-3, with a weak D call TRBD1 (6 bases). Germline values: CDR1 SGHNT, CDR2 YYREEE (reference sequence). V lost 2 bases to trimming and J lost 4 bases, with 13 bases between them. There are 15 residues in the CDR3. The CDR3 loop reads CASSFPGVFGNTIYF. The CDR3 nucleotides are TGTGCCAGCAGCTTCCCAGGGGTCTTCGGAAACACCATATATTTT.

The chain carries TRBV6-1 and TRBJ2-7; D is possibly TRBD1 (6 bases). The CDR3 loop spans 12 amino acids. Between the trimmed V and J ends, which lost 2 bases and 6 bases, there was a span of 8 bases. In germline, CDR1 is MNHNS, CDR2 SASEGT. DNA for the CDR3: TGTGCCAGCAGTGAAATAGGGGGCGAGCAGTACTTC. It encodes CASSEIGGEQYF.

The chain couples TRBV24-1 to TRBJ2-2; D is unclear. This CDR3 comprises 13 residues. Germline CDR1 and CDR2: KGHDR and SFDVKD. V was cut by 1 base and J by 4 bases, with 3 bases left in between. The CDR3 nucleotides are TGTGCCACCAGTGATTTTAGCACCGGGGAGCTGTTTTTT. Translating gives CATSDFSTGELFF.